The entry below describes one T cell receptor (beta chain). Its antigen is not known. The data were produced by immunoSEQ multiplex PCR, yet TCRdb's version contains in-frame clones alone and is incomplete. The sample yields roughly 62,000 clones, roughly 90% seen once. This sample was taken from a study of OX40 agonist ivuxolimab in advanced cancers. Study in general: Patients received ivuxolimab, an agonistic anti-OX40 (CD134) antibody. Whole-study results and caveats: Doses of 0.1 to 3.0 mg/kg were accompanied by clonal expansion of CD4+ and CD8+ blood T cells by week 6. In a subset of nonresponders, normalized T-cell clonal expansion was also low. The study found that CD8+ T cells averaged more expanded clones than CD4+.

Trimming left V 2 bases short and J 2 bases short, with 13 bases between. CDR1 is GTSNPN, CDR2 SVGIG, per germline (reference sequence). There are 15 residues in the CDR3. The origin of this receptor is an adult with an advanced solid tumor such as melanoma, head and neck, liver or kidney cancer. The material was CD4+ or CD8+ T cells sorted from blood, obtained in a trial of the OX40 agonist ivuxolimab. The chain combines TRBV30 with TRBJ1-3; D possibly corresponds to TRBD1 (6 bases). The CDR3, as DNA: TGTGCCTGGAGTAGAGGGGGGGGAACTGGAAACACCATATATTTT. Translated: CAWSRGGGTGNTIYF.